These T cell receptor beta chains were read from a single sample in a study of T cells in Graves' hyperthyroidism and ophthalmopathy. TCRdb independently ran MiXCR on the multiplex PCR reads; one entry per CDR3 protein. The sample lists roughly 840,000 distinct CDR3 sequences, around 38% occurring once. Input material: blood. The source of these receptors is a man aged 18 to 35 with Graves' hyperthyroidism. Both conserved end residues are part of each CDR3. A D gene is named only where the DNA matches it firmly. Clone size appears in some rows only: once, few, many, or a class for an expanded clone.

>few|TRBJ1-5|TRBD1|TRBV12-3/TRBV12-4
TGTGCCAGCAGTTTCGGACAGGGGGCTCAGCCCCAGCATTTT
CASSFGQGAQPQHF
>many|TRBJ2-7|.|TRBV10-3
TGTGCCATTGGAGGGACAAAGGGCCACGAGCAGTACTTC
CAIGGTKGHEQYF
>few|TRBJ2-5|.|TRBV24-1
TGTGCCAGCAGTTACTCGCAGGAGTTAGAGACCCAGTACTTC
CASSYSQELETQYF
>.|TRBJ1-2|TRBD1|TRBV6-1
TGTGCCACCAGTGAACTACGGGACAGGGGCTATGGCTACACCTTC
CATSELRDRGYGYTF
>few|TRBJ2-7|.|TRBV6-5
TGTGCCAGCAGTTACGAACTGGGTGCCTACGAGCAGTACTTC
CASSYELGAYEQYF
>.|TRBJ1-1|.|TRBV30
TGTGCCTGGAGTTTTAGGACAGTGAACACTGAAGCTTTCTTT
CAWSFRTVNTEAFF
>few|TRBJ2-7|.|TRBV20-1
TGCAGTGCTACGGAGGAATCCTCCTACGAGCAGTACTTC
CSATEESSYEQYF
>many|TRBJ1-1|TRBD1|TRBV19
TGTGCCAGTAGTAAGGAGGCAGGGGGAGCTTTCTTT
CASSKEAGGAFF
>once|TRBJ2-7|TRBD2|TRBV7-8
TGTGCCAGCAGCTTGTACTCCCGGGGGGCCTACGAGCAGTACTTC
CASSLYSRGAYEQYF
>many|TRBJ1-2|TRBD1|TRBV4-1
TGCGCCAGCAGCCAATCTCAGGGGGCTGGGGGCTATGGCTACACCTTC
CASSQSQGAGGYGYTF
>.|TRBJ2-2|TRBD1|TRBV2
TGTGCCAGCAAACCGGACAGGGTTGATACCGGGGAGCTGTTTTTT
CASKPDRVDTGELFF
>once|TRBJ2-7|.|TRBV12-3/TRBV12-4
TGTGCCAGCAGGGAACAGGGAGATGCCTACGAGCAGTACTTC
CASREQGDAYEQYF
>.|TRBJ1-1|TRBD1|TRBV9
TGTGCCAGCAGCGTAGTACAGGGGGTACCTGAAGCTTTCTTT
CASSVVQGVPEAFF
>few|TRBJ2-2|.|TRBV19
TGTGCCAGTAGTAAGGAGGGCCCAGGAGGGGAGCTGTTTTTT
CASSKEGPGGELFF
>many|TRBJ1-5|.|TRBV19
TGTGCCAGCGACTGGGGTGTTAGCAATCAGCCCCAGCATTTT
CASDWGVSNQPQHF
>many|TRBJ1-2|.|TRBV15
TGTGCCACCAGCACAGCTAACTATGGCTACACCTTC
CATSTANYGYTF
>.|TRBJ2-2|.|TRBV28
TGTGCCAGCTGGGGTGCCGGGGAGCTGTTTTTT
CASWGAGELFF
>.|TRBJ1-5|.|TRBV29-1
TGCAGCCAACATGGGGTCAATCAGCCCCAGCATTTT
CSQHGVNQPQHF